A selection of T cell receptor beta chains follows, all from one sample in a study of shared clonotypes between healthy human individuals. Using immunoSEQ multiplex PCR, the repertoire was profiled, and TCRdb retains in-frame clones only, with some absent. This table holds about 560,000 clones, around 80% found once. The sample was PBMCs. The receptors were gathered from a woman in her thirties or forties in good health. Some clones in this sample may be carry-over from other donors' samples. The CDR3 runs from the conserved cysteine through the conserved F or W. The D gene is left open where the match is weak. The size entry is marked missing in some rows and otherwise reads once, few, many or a size class.

size,J,D,V,length,CDR3,DNA
once,TRBJ1-3,.,TRBV10-3,15,CAISATRISGNTIYF,TGTGCCATCAGTGCTACACGGATCTCTGGAAACACCATATATTTT
.,TRBJ2-7,TRBD1,TRBV6-1,16,CASSDEIRGSSYEQYF,TGTGCCAGCAGTGATGAGATCAGGGGGAGCTCCTACGAGCAGTACTTC
.,TRBJ2-1,TRBD2,TRBV7-9,15,CASSLASGKYNEQFF,TGTGCCAGCAGCTTAGCTAGCGGGAAGTACAATGAGCAGTTCTTC
once,TRBJ1-2,TRBD1,TRBV7-2,13,CASSIAGGYGYTF,TGTGCCAGCAGTATTGCAGGGGGTTATGGCTACACCTTC
once,TRBJ2-3,.,TRBV25-1,16,CASSEYVSPSTDTQYF,TGTGCCAGCAGTGAATACGTTAGCCCTAGCACAGATACGCAGTATTTT
.,TRBJ2-5,.,TRBV5-1,13,CASTRDSQETQYF,TGCGCCAGCACTCGGGACTCTCAAGAGACCCAGTACTTC
.,TRBJ2-3,.,TRBV11-2,17,CASSLGVSRQVTDTQYF,TGTGCCAGCAGCTTAGGTGTTAGCCGACAGGTCACAGATACGCAGTATTTT
.,TRBJ1-3,.,TRBV5-1,16,CASSLGVQAGGNTIYF,TGCGCCAGCAGCTTGGGAGTCCAGGCTGGGGGAAACACCATATATTTT
.,TRBJ2-7,TRBD2,TRBV27,19,CASSPRRPSGTTLAYEQYF,TGTGCCAGCAGTCCCCGTCGCCCTAGCGGGACTACCTTAGCCTACGAGCAGTACTTC
.,TRBJ1-4,.,TRBV10-1,15,CASSAGGATNEKLFF,TGCGCCAGCAGTGCCGGGGGAGCAACTAATGAAAAACTGTTTTTT
.,TRBJ2-7,.,TRBV2,11,CASSDNYEQYF,TGTGCCAGCAGTGACAATTACGAGCAGTACTTC
.,TRBJ1-1,.,TRBV19,14,CASSDTDVNTEAFF,TGTGCCAGTAGTGATACCGACGTGAACACTGAAGCTTTCTTT
.,TRBJ2-1,.,TRBV28,15,CASSPRPGTYNEQFF,TGTGCCAGCAGTCCCAGACCGGGTACCTACAATGAGCAGTTCTTC
.,TRBJ2-1,.,TRBV6-1,15,CASSEFGGSYNEQFF,TGTGCCAGCAGTGAATTTGGCGGGTCCTACAATGAGCAGTTCTTC
.,TRBJ1-1,TRBD1,TRBV29-1,13,CSVAGQRNTEAFF,TGCAGCGTTGCGGGACAGCGGAACACTGAAGCTTTCTTT
.,TRBJ2-2,.,TRBV14,13,CASSQATSGELFF,TGTGCCAGCAGCCAAGCGACATCCGGGGAGCTGTTTTTT
.,TRBJ1-3,.,TRBV7-9,14,CAGIKDFHWGTIYF,TGTGCCGGCATTAAGGACTTCCACTGGGGCACCATATATTTT
.,TRBJ2-5,.,TRBV13,12,CASSSPQETQYF,TGTGCCAGCAGCTCCCCTCAAGAGACCCAGTACTTC
.,TRBJ2-1,.,TRBV28,14,CASKERGVYNEQFF,TGTGCCAGCAAAGAACGGGGTGTTTACAATGAGCAGTTCTTC
.,TRBJ2-7,.,TRBV6-6,15,CASSYGGARSYEQYF,TGTGCCAGCAGTTACGGGGGGGCTAGGTCCTACGAGCAGTACTTC
once,TRBJ2-1,.,TRBV7-2,16,CASSRGGSGYYNEQFF,TGTGCCAGCAGCCGAGGGGGTAGCGGATATTACAATGAGCAGTTCTTC
.,TRBJ2-7,.,TRBV5-5,13,CASSYPGDYEQYF,TGTGCCAGCAGCTATCCAGGGGACTACGAGCAGTACTTC
.,TRBJ2-7,.,TRBV7-9,17,CASSPSDRSPKSYEQYF,TGTGCCAGCAGCCCAAGCGATCGGAGCCCGAAATCCTACGAGCAGTACTTC
.,TRBJ1-3,.,TRBV30,14,CAWSIGGVGNTIYF,TGTGCCTGGAGTATTGGAGGGGTTGGAAACACCATATATTTT
.,TRBJ1-1,.,TRBV9,14,CASSGGPAADEAFF,TGTGCCAGCAGCGGAGGTCCGGCAGCCGATGAAGCTTTCTTT
.,TRBJ2-3,.,TRBV7-2,16,CASSLWGRKGADTQYF,TGTGCCAGCAGCTTATGGGGGCGGAAGGGCGCAGATACGCAGTATTTT
.,TRBJ2-1,.,TRBV5-1,15,CASSPNPSVGNEQFF,TGCGCCAGCAGCCCGAATCCTAGCGTCGGGAATGAGCAGTTCTTC
.,TRBJ2-5,.,TRBV30,14,CAWSVRWGRETQYF,TGTGCCTGGAGTGTTCGGTGGGGGAGAGAGACCCAGTACTTC
.,TRBJ1-2,.,TRBV5-4,14,CASSLFSANYGYTF,TGTGCCAGCAGCTTGTTTTCGGCGAACTATGGCTACACCTTC
.,TRBJ2-5,.,TRBV4-1,16,CASSQARGEGYETQYF,TGCGCCAGCAGCCAAGCTAGGGGAGAAGGGTACGAGACCCAGTACTTC
.,TRBJ1-1,.,TRBV2,16,CASSVQGPIRNTEAFF,TGTGCCAGCAGTGTCCAGGGACCTATACGAAACACTGAAGCTTTCTTT
few,TRBJ2-2,.,TRBV18,16,CASSPTRAPDTGELFF,TGTGCCAGCTCACCAACCCGGGCCCCCGACACCGGGGAGCTGTTTTTT
.,TRBJ2-1,TRBD1,TRBV28,16,CASSLGGGQFLYEQFF,TGTGCCAGCAGTTTAGGTGGGGGACAGTTTCTGTATGAGCAGTTCTTC
.,TRBJ2-3,TRBD2,TRBV2,16,CASTGLGGSWTDTQYF,TGTGCCAGTACTGGACTAGGCGGGAGTTGGACAGATACGCAGTATTTT
.,TRBJ1-1,.,TRBV6-5,15,CASSYSGAVGAEAFF,TGTGCCAGCAGTTACTCGGGGGCGGTAGGCGCTGAAGCTTTCTTT
.,TRBJ2-1,TRBD1,TRBV7-2,16,CASSLAGTGGYNEQFF,TGTGCCAGCAGCTTAGCCGGGACAGGGGGATACAATGAGCAGTTCTTC
.,TRBJ2-2,.,TRBV19,14,CASSAQGNTGELFF,TGTGCCAGTAGTGCACAGGGGAACACCGGGGAGCTGTTTTTT
.,TRBJ1-3,.,TRBV28,16,CASSPQTGNSGNTIYF,TGTGCCAGCAGTCCCCAGACAGGAAACTCTGGAAACACCATATATTTT
.,TRBJ1-1,.,TRBV2,13,CASGSLGNTEAFF,TGTGCCAGCGGGTCGTTAGGGAACACTGAAGCTTTCTTT
.,TRBJ1-2,.,TRBV9,15,CASSGGPGGNYGYTF,TGTGCCAGCAGCGGGGGCCCGGGAGGCAACTATGGCTACACCTTC
.,TRBJ2-1,.,TRBV6-6,14,CASKTGLSYNEQFF,TGTGCCAGCAAGACGGGACTCTCCTACAATGAGCAGTTCTTC
.,TRBJ2-7,.,TRBV4-1,18,CASSQLNNWAGAPHEQYF,TGCGCCAGCAGCCAACTTAATAACTGGGCGGGGGCCCCCCACGAGCAGTACTTC
.,TRBJ2-7,TRBD1,TRBV5-1,15,CASSPGTGGRGEQYF,TGCGCCAGCAGCCCCGGGACAGGGGGACGAGGGGAGCAGTACTTC
.,TRBJ2-2,TRBD2,TRBV28,14,CASSPRGGPRELFF,TGTGCCAGCAGTCCGCGCGGGGGGCCCAGGGAGCTGTTTTTT
.,TRBJ2-3,.,TRBV5-1,17,CASSLALGGGRTDMQYF,TGCGCCAGCAGCTTGGCCTTAGGAGGGGGCCGTACAGATATGCAGTATTTT
few,TRBJ1-3,.,TRBV5-4,16,CASSLGQPRSGNTIYF,TGTGCCAGCAGCTTAGGACAGCCTCGCTCTGGAAACACCATATATTTT
.,TRBJ2-7,.,TRBV4-1,14,CASSQDARAYEQYF,TGCGCCAGCAGCCAAGATGCCAGGGCTTACGAGCAGTACTTC
.,TRBJ1-1,.,TRBV10-3,13,CAISGGGRGEAFF,TGTGCCATCAGTGGTGGGGGGCGGGGTGAAGCTTTCTTT
many,TRBJ2-3,TRBD1,TRBV5-5,14,CASSFRDRLDTQYF,TGTGCCAGCAGCTTCCGGGACAGACTAGATACGCAGTATTTT